A single T cell receptor beta chain is shown here with its context. The antigen it binds to is not known. No per-base quality is available; no much larger clone lies one base away. TCR libraries were generated with the immunoSEQ multiplex PCR assay, using TCR-beta and/or TCR-alpha/delta assays for each sample. Amplified TCR libraries were sequenced on the Illumina high-throughput platform. The study's processing was this. Clustering and dimensionality reduction were performed using pairwise TCRdist distances among GMM-specific receptors from ex vivo sorted or in vitro expanded T cells. Each clinical repertoire received a mean NN-distance score, defined as the average TCRdist to the nearest 10% of tetramer-positive reference sequences. GEM TCR motif frequency was computed as the fraction of unique TCRs matching known GEM sequences by V/J usage and CDR3 length. Linear discriminant analysis with leave-one-out cross-validation, implemented in scikit-learn, was used to classify active tuberculosis. In TCRdb, the immuneACCESS table is reduced to in-frame sequences with V and J assigned. These tables do not hold every clone; where another copy was compared, an unresolved V gene accounts for under half, and the others remain unexplained. V and J calls and clone size are copied from that table; D and trimming were computed from the DNA. The sample yields about 28,000 clones; 90% were counted once. The ten largest clonotypes hold roughly 6% of the sample.

The data were taken from a study of T cells in tuberculosis (dated by TCRdb to the late 2010s). With regard to the full study: In the study, CD1B tetramers and high-throughput TCR immunosequencing were combined to characterize T cells specific for the mycobacterial lipid antigen glucose monomycolate (GMM). In a South African clinical cohort, IGRA-negative adolescents, IGRA-positive adolescents with latent tuberculosis and adults with active tuberculosis were compared, with fewer than eleven people in each group. Here is what the overall study found, with its caveats: Clinical samples were selected based on which cryopreserved specimens were available, and the active tuberculosis cases were adults whereas the controls were adolescents. Compared with IGRA-negative controls, TCR-alpha repertoires from active tuberculosis had smaller mean NN-distances to GMM-specific TCRs, which suggests clonal expansion of these TCRs. Using GEM motif frequencies, a classifier achieved about 70% accuracy, whereas a classifier built on the diverse GMM-specific repertoire got to approximately 87% accuracy (AUROC more than 0.85). The smaller NN-distances were partly driven by shorter CDR3-alpha lengths in active tuberculosis patients, and the difference for TCR-beta did not reach statistical significance.

The germline V gene (reference sequence) provides CDR1 SEHNR and CDR2 FQNEAQ. The CDR3 contains 17 residues, cysteine and phenylalanine counted. The sequence is cut down to CDR3 DNA, 51 bases in frame from base 1. Germline trimming amounts to 0 bases on V and 1 base on J, with 6 as the count of junction bases outside the gene matches. At study entry, a tuberculin skin test and the QuantiFERON-TB GOLD In-Tube IGRA were used to screen adolescents for latent tuberculosis infection. Immunosequencing of unsorted cryopreserved PBMC covered, on average, around 100,000 T cells per clinical donor. Eleven high schools in the Worcester region of the Western Cape, South Africa, served as enrollment sites for adolescents aged 12 to 18 years. Ten M. tuberculosis-infected adolescents and approximately 10 uninfected adolescents were selected, with the two groups matched for age and sex. Adolescent PBMC were isolated from freshly drawn heparinized blood by density centrifugation and cryopreserved.

This sequence originates from a donor between 5 and 29 years old with latent tuberculosis or without tuberculosis infection. The rearranged chain carries TRBV7-9 and TRBJ2-1; 7 bases in between match TRBD2. The sample was PBMCs. The nucleotides read TGTGCCAGCAGCTTAGCGGGGGAGGGCAAGTCCTACAATGAGCAGTTCTTC. It encodes CASSLAGEGKSYNEQFF.